These T cell receptor beta chains were read from a single sample in a study of cytotoxic CD8 clonotypes in ibrutinib-treated CLL. Assay: immunoSEQ multiplex PCR; the TCRdb copy retains only in-frame clones and omits some. The sample has some 130,000 clones, 84% seen once. This material consisted of PBMCs, taken after 24 months of ibrutinib treatment. These receptors were taken from a human donor with chronic lymphocytic leukemia. CDR3s leave out the opening cysteine and the closing phenylalanine or tryptophan.

v_call	j_call	cdr3_aa
TRBV19	TRBJ1-1	ASSKQGRSSEAF
TRBV14	TRBJ2-3	ASSQVGLVPQDTQY
TRBV7-9	TRBJ1-5	ASSFAQGGGNQPQH
TRBV11-3	TRBJ1-5	ASKVFRRDRGEGQPQH
TRBV30	TRBJ1-4	AWSRDRVSLGEKLF
TRBV5-4	TRBJ2-1	ASSLERFDEQF
TRBV2	TRBJ2-3	ASLREGTDTQY
TRBV25-1	TRBJ1-2	ASSDPGGSSYGYT
TRBV28	TRBJ2-5	ASSRTGGETQY
TRBV27	TRBJ2-3	ASSFRGLRPDTQY
TRBV9	TRBJ1-1	ASSLTGGTEAF
TRBV30	TRBJ2-5	AWSVQYETQY
TRBV6-1	TRBJ1-2	ASSEDSLYGYT
TRBV5-5	TRBJ2-6	ASSPPGRANVLT
TRBV25-1	TRBJ1-6	ASSGLGQALH
TRBV18	TRBJ2-3	ASSRVTSGGSTDTQY
TRBV10-3	TRBJ2-5	AIRGSETQY
TRBV5-4	TRBJ2-1	ASRRQGSYNEQF
TRBV6-4	TRBJ2-2	ASSEGSTGELF
TRBV6-6	TRBJ2-7	ASSKFLTGARYEQY
TRBV4-3	TRBJ1-4	ASSGEGQGKEKLF
TRBV10-3	TRBJ1-6	AISRDRAPGSYNSPLH
TRBV19	TRBJ1-4	ASSSRDEKLF
TRBV7-2	TRBJ2-7	ASSNGGVMAAEQY
TRBV11-2	TRBJ2-7	ASSLGSYEQY
TRBV1	TRBJ1-2	TSSQERTGAGGNGYT
TRBV2	TRBJ1-2	ASSVTGSYGYT
TRBV5-6	TRBJ1-5	ASSLTVISNQPQH
TRBV18	TRBJ1-1	ASSPPSRGSTEAF
TRBV6-6	TRBJ2-3	ASTGSGLDTQY
TRBV18	TRBJ2-7	ASSPRTDYEQY
TRBV19	TRBJ1-2	ASSFLRSWDYGYT
TRBV7-8	TRBJ2-3	ASSLDTGPGLAISQY
TRBV25-1	TRBJ2-2	ASSEWGTSGGMKLF
TRBV6-1	TRBJ2-7	ASSVGLGYEQY
TRBV5-4	TRBJ1-1	ASSLPTGANTEAF
TRBV27	TRBJ1-1	ASSTETGERAEAF
TRBV10-3	TRBJ2-3	AISVQGEDTQY
TRBV12-5	TRBJ1-3	ASGLYLGLGRSGNTIY
TRBV18	TRBJ2-1	ASRTSPDNEQF
TRBV30	TRBJ1-2	ACPPDSNYGYT
TRBV6-6	TRBJ1-4	ASNTQGSTNEKLF
TRBV7-9	TRBJ2-3	ASSRRVGRGTDTQY
TRBV28	TRBJ2-7	ASSLAFKGAGD
TRBV6-1	TRBJ2-2	ASSVAFNTGELF
TRBV10-2	TRBJ2-2	ASRLRGGPNTGELF
TRBV9	TRBJ1-1	ASTSGMNTEAF
TRBV6-5	TRBJ2-7	ASSYTGSREQY
TRBV5-6	TRBJ2-7	ASSLAIQGTYEQY
TRBV7-2	TRBJ2-3	ASSPSTDTQY
TRBV19	TRBJ2-6	ASSGDSGANVLT